This is a list of T cell receptor beta chains from one sample in a study of T cells in Graves' hyperthyroidism and ophthalmopathy. TCRdb called the multiplex PCR reads again in MiXCR, with one record for every CDR3 protein. This table has roughly 180,000 distinct CDR3 sequences, over 15% appearing once. Sequencing was performed on blood. All receptors come from a woman in her forties or fifties with Graves' hyperthyroidism. Each CDR3 is given with its conserved first and last residue. D genes are given only for firm matches. Clone size is stated in some rows and not others, as once, few, many or a class when expanded.

D,V,J,size,CDR3,DNA
.,TRBV12-3/TRBV12-4,TRBJ1-2,.,CASSFSANFDYGYTF,TGTGCCAGCAGTTTTAGCGCGAATTTTGACTATGGCTACACCTTC
.,TRBV3-1,TRBJ1-2,many,CASSLRGGDNYGYTF,TGTGCCAGCAGCCTCCGGGGAGGGGACAACTATGGCTACACCTTC
.,TRBV6-1,TRBJ1-2,many,CASRSGGASYGYTF,TGTGCCAGCAGGAGTGGGGGGGCAAGCTATGGCTACACCTTC
.,TRBV9,TRBJ1-1,many,CASSSRVLDTEAFF,TGTGCCAGCAGCTCCAGAGTACTAGACACTGAAGCTTTCTTT
.,TRBV9,TRBJ1-2,.,CASSVDSQPPTF,TGTGCCAGCAGCGTAGATTCCCAGCCCCCGACCTTC
.,TRBV6-1,TRBJ1-1,many,CASSRSGGTEAFF,TGTGCCAGCAGCCGCTCGGGGGGCACTGAAGCTTTCTTT
.,TRBV2,TRBJ2-3,many,CASEWDNTDTQYF,TGTGCCAGCGAGTGGGATAACACAGATACGCAGTATTTT
.,TRBV6-5,TRBJ1-1,many,CASSYHPGNTEAFF,TGTGCCAGCAGTTACCACCCAGGAAACACTGAAGCTTTCTTT
.,TRBV28,TRBJ2-6,many,CASSRQVLSGANVLTF,TGTGCCAGCAGTCGGCAGGTTCTCTCTGGGGCCAACGTCCTGACTTTC
.,TRBV20-1,TRBJ1-1,many,CSSRVKNTEAFF,TGCAGTTCCCGGGTTAAGAACACTGAAGCTTTCTTT
.,TRBV7-2,TRBJ2-3,many,CASSLARVDTQYF,TGTGCCAGCAGCTTAGCTCGAGTGGATACGCAGTATTTT
.,TRBV15,TRBJ2-3,.,CATSSPRGQGETDTQYF,TGTGCCACCAGCAGTCCGAGAGGGCAGGGAGAGACAGATACGCAGTATTTT
.,TRBV18,TRBJ1-6,.,CASSPGTQNPPLHF,TGTGCCAGCTCGCCCGGGACCCAAAATCCACCCCTCCACTTT
TRBD2,TRBV12-3/TRBV12-4,TRBJ2-7,.,CASSIGLAYEQYF,TGTGCCAGCAGCATAGGACTAGCCTACGAGCAGTACTTC